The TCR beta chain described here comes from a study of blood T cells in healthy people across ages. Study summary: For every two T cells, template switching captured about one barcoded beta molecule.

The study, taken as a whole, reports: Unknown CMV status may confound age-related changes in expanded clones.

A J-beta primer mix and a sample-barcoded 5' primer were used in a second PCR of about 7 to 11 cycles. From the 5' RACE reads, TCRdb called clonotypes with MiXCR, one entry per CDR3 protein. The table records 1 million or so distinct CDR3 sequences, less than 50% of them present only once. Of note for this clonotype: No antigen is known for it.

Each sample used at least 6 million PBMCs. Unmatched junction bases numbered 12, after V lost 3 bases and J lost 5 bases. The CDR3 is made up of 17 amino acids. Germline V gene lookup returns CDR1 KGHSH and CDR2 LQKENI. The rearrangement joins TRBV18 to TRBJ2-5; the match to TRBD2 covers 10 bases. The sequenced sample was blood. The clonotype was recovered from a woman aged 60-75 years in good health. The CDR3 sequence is CASSPLLAGGGRETQYF. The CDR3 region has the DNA TGTGCCAGCTCACCCCTATTAGCGGGAGGAGGGCGTGAGACCCAGTACTTC.